This T cell receptor beta chain was captured by sequencing in a study of cytomegalovirus exposure and HLA in healthy donors. Germline CDR1 reads MNHEY; CDR2 reads SMNVEV (reference sequence). Trimming pared 3 bases from V and 0 bases from J, leaving 9 bases between. The CDR3 length is 14 residues. Comments on this clone: The antigen is not known.

The donors, nominally healthy at sampling, likely had unrecorded immune exposures. General study results and limits: In vitro assays verified that three CMV-associated chains recognized CMV antigens specifically.

The PCR used 60 Vbeta and 13 Jbeta primers. Measured with immunoSEQ multiplex PCR; TCRdb has only the in-frame clones, and not every one. The table records about 130,000 clones, roughly 79% of them present only once. This rearrangement joins TRBV27 to TRBJ2-7; TRBD2 is a possible D gene (5 bases). Sequencing used PBMCs. The clonotype originates from a male donor in good health and CMV-seronegative. The CDR3 spells CASSLREGSYEQYF. The CDR3 nucleotides are TGTGCCAGCAGTTTGAGGGAAGGCTCCTACGAGCAGTACTTC.